This T cell receptor beta chain was documented in a study of OX40 agonist ivuxolimab in advanced cancers. Study context: Patients were infused with ivuxolimab every 2 weeks at 0.01 to 10 mg/kg.

The CDR3 loop spans 14 amino acids. The germline CDR1 and CDR2 sequences are SGHNT and YYREEE (reference sequence). Trimming removed 1 base from V and 0 bases from J, with 8 bases in between. Findings of the study overall: Clonal expansion from baseline to week 6 occurred in both CD4+ and CD8+ T cells.

On this clone itself: The antigen is undetermined. Different DNA sequences within this sample yield the same CDR3.

Clones were sequenced by immunoSEQ multiplex PCR, and TCRdb holds only the in-frame ones, with some missing. The repertoire holds about 89,000 clones, with roughly 90% as singletons. The receptor was isolated from an adult with an advanced solid tumor such as melanoma, head and neck, liver or kidney cancer. The sequencing used CD4+ or CD8+ T cells sorted from blood, collected in a trial of the OX40 agonist ivuxolimab. This sequence joins TRBV5-4 and TRBJ2-7; a weak D match, TRBD1 (5 bases). The CDR3, as DNA: TGTGCCAGCAGCTTGCAAGGGGTCTCCTACGAGCAGTACTTC. Amino acids: CASSLQGVSYEQYF.